This is a list of T cell receptor beta chains from one sample in a study of blood T cell repertoires in COVID-19. Profiled with immunoSEQ multiplex PCR; TCRdb holds only in-frame clones, not every one. The sample lists under 200,000 clones; 90% were seen once. The source material was peripheral blood. The receptor source for this set is a man between 45 and 60 years old with acute or convalescent COVID-19. CDR3s include the opening cysteine and the closing phenylalanine or tryptophan. A D gene is named only where the DNA matches it firmly. Not every row has a clone size; where given, it reads once, few, many or a size class.

D: TRBD1; size: -; J: TRBJ2-4; V: TRBV3-1/TRBV3-2; CDR3: CASSQDYRGDKNIQYF; DNA: TGTGCCAGCAGCCAAGATTACAGGGGTGACAAAAACATTCAGTACTTC
D: -; size: -; J: TRBJ1-5; V: TRBV24-1; CDR3: CATRDGEGPQHF; DNA: TGTGCCACCAGAGACGGGGAAGGACCCCAGCATTTT
D: TRBD1; size: -; J: TRBJ2-7; V: TRBV28; CDR3: CASSFFGRFRSQGALEQYF; DNA: TGTGCCAGCAGTTTTTTTGGGCGATTCAGGAGTCAGGGGGCCCTCGAGCAGTACTTC
D: -; size: -; J: TRBJ2-5; V: TRBV6-6; CDR3: CASSYPQREGETQYF; DNA: TGTGCCAGCAGTTACCCTCAGAGGGAAGGCGAGACCCAGTACTTC
D: -; size: -; J: TRBJ2-2; V: TRBV18; CDR3: CASSPGGTGELFF; DNA: TGTGCCAGCTCACCAGGCGGCACCGGGGAGCTGTTTTTT
D: TRBD2; size: -; J: TRBJ2-3; V: TRBV9; CDR3: CASSVGTSGTDTQYF; DNA: TGTGCCAGCAGCGTGGGGACTAGCGGCACAGATACGCAGTATTTT
D: TRBD2; size: -; J: TRBJ2-3; V: TRBV5-4; CDR3: CASSFGLAGGPGTDTQYF; DNA: TGTGCCAGCAGCTTTGGGCTAGCGGGAGGGCCAGGCACAGATACGCAGTATTTT
D: -; size: -; J: TRBJ1-5; V: TRBV19; CDR3: CASSISGEGQPQHF; DNA: TGTGCCAGTAGTATCTCGGGGGAGGGTCAGCCCCAGCATTTT
D: TRBD1; size: once; J: TRBJ2-1; V: TRBV5-4; CDR3: CASSPRQGDEQFF; DNA: TGTGCCAGCAGCCCGCGACAGGGCGATGAGCAGTTCTTC
D: -; size: -; J: TRBJ1-2; V: TRBV27; CDR3: CASSLSGGGGYTF; DNA: TGTGCCAGCAGTTTATCGGGAGGAGGTGGCTACACCTTC
D: TRBD1; size: -; J: TRBJ1-4; V: TRBV27; CDR3: CATGTGPAKGMFF; DNA: TGTGCCACCGGGACAGGGCCCGCGAAAGGAATGTTTTTT
D: -; size: once; J: TRBJ1-1; V: TRBV27; CDR3: CASSLSGGNTEAFF; DNA: TGTGCCAGCAGTTTATCGGGGGGGAACACTGAAGCTTTCTTT
D: TRBD2; size: -; J: TRBJ2-2; V: TRBV28; CDR3: CASKEPGLTNTGELFF; DNA: TGTGCCAGTAAAGAACCGGGACTAACGAACACCGGGGAGCTGTTTTTT
D: TRBD2; size: -; J: TRBJ2-3; V: TRBV6-1; CDR3: CASSERRRGGPTDTQYF; DNA: TGTGCCAGCAGTGAACGTCGGCGGGGGGGCCCCACAGATACGCAGTATTTT
D: TRBD2; size: once; J: TRBJ2-1; V: TRBV7-3; CDR3: CASSPRRGGANEQFF; DNA: TGTGCCAGCAGCCCCCGGCGCGGGGGGGCCAATGAGCAGTTCTTC
D: TRBD1; size: -; J: TRBJ1-5; V: TRBV5-8; CDR3: CASSKLDRAQPQHF; DNA: TGTGCCAGCAGCAAATTGGACAGGGCGCAGCCCCAGCATTTT
D: -; size: -; J: TRBJ1-3; V: TRBV18; CDR3: CASSPPTGTNTIYF; DNA: TGTGCCAGCTCACCACCGACAGGAACAAACACCATATATTTT
D: TRBD1; size: -; J: TRBJ2-2; V: TRBV19; CDR3: CASRKGTGEGGELFF; DNA: TGTGCCAGTAGGAAAGGGACAGGGGAGGGCGGGGAGCTGTTTTTT
D: -; size: -; J: TRBJ2-3; V: TRBV5-8; CDR3: CASSLRGTYGGHTDTQYF; DNA: TGTGCCAGCAGCCTGCGGGGGACATACGGGGGGCACACAGATACGCAGTATTTT
D: TRBD2; size: once; J: TRBJ2-1; V: TRBV2; CDR3: CASSDRLAGAGNEQFF; DNA: TGTGCCAGCAGTGATCGTCTGGCGGGAGCGGGGAATGAGCAGTTCTTC
D: -; size: -; J: TRBJ2-5; V: TRBV5-6; CDR3: CASSSDLGAETQYF; DNA: TGTGCCAGCAGCTCGGACCTTGGGGCAGAGACCCAGTACTTC
D: -; size: -; J: TRBJ1-1; V: TRBV5-4; CDR3: CASSLVAGPWNTEAFF; DNA: TGTGCCAGCAGCTTGGTGGCAGGGCCATGGAACACTGAAGCTTTCTTT
D: -; size: -; J: TRBJ2-1; V: TRBV7-9; CDR3: CASSLTGFEQFF; DNA: TGTGCCAGCAGCCTCACAGGGTTTGAGCAGTTCTTC
D: TRBD2; size: -; J: TRBJ2-3; V: TRBV6-1; CDR3: CASSEPAGGHTSTDTQYF; DNA: TGTGCCAGCAGTGAACCGGCGGGGGGCCACACTAGCACAGATACGCAGTATTTT
D: TRBD1; size: -; J: TRBJ1-2; V: TRBV25-1; CDR3: CASSGPVRYRGHSGYTF; DNA: TGTGCCAGCAGTGGCCCCGTCCGATACAGGGGGCATTCTGGCTACACCTTC
D: TRBD1; size: -; J: TRBJ1-2; V: TRBV30; CDR3: CAWSPTTSRGYGYTF; DNA: TGTGCCTGGAGCCCAACCACCAGCAGGGGGTATGGCTACACCTTC
D: TRBD1; size: -; J: TRBJ1-1; V: TRBV19; CDR3: CASSMTGGINTEAFF; DNA: TGTGCCAGTAGTATGACAGGGGGCATTAACACTGAAGCTTTCTTT
D: -; size: -; J: TRBJ1-6; V: TRBV2; CDR3: CASSEARLNSPLHF; DNA: TGTGCCAGCAGTGAGGCCCGTCTTAATTCACCCCTCCACTTT
D: -; size: once; J: TRBJ1-5; V: TRBV30; CDR3: CAWSTGGGPQPQHF; DNA: TGTGCCTGGTCAACCGGGGGGGGGCCTCAGCCCCAGCATTTT
D: -; size: -; J: TRBJ2-1; V: TRBV3-1/TRBV3-2; CDR3: CASSQEPKDREFF; DNA: TGTGCCAGCAGCCAAGAACCCAAGGACAGAGAGTTCTTC
D: TRBD1; size: -; J: TRBJ1-1; V: TRBV7-9; CDR3: CASSPRTGVNTEAFF; DNA: TGTGCCAGCAGCCCCCGGACAGGAGTGAACACTGAAGCTTTCTTT
D: TRBD1; size: once; J: TRBJ1-2; V: TRBV27; CDR3: CASSPRVARGGGYTF; DNA: TGTGCCAGCAGCCCAAGGGTTGCGAGAGGGGGCGGCTACACCTTC
D: -; size: -; J: TRBJ1-2; V: TRBV16; CDR3: CASSQSWGDGYTF; DNA: TGTGCCAGCAGCCAATCTTGGGGGGATGGCTACACCTTC
D: -; size: -; J: TRBJ1-1; V: TRBV19; CDR3: CASSLPRGIGTEAFF; DNA: TGTGCCAGTAGCTTACCACGGGGGATTGGTACTGAAGCTTTCTTT
D: TRBD1; size: few; J: TRBJ1-5; V: TRBV7-8; CDR3: CASSPLTGTGNNQPQHF; DNA: TGTGCCAGCAGCCCACTAACCGGGACAGGGAACAATCAGCCCCAGCATTTT
D: -; size: -; J: TRBJ2-1; V: TRBV7-9; CDR3: CASSDPSRHRYNEQFF; DNA: TGTGCCAGCAGCGATCCATCGAGACACCGCTACAATGAGCAGTTCTTC
D: TRBD1; size: -; J: TRBJ2-7; V: TRBV19; CDR3: CASRMTGTVSYEQYF; DNA: TGTGCCAGTAGAATGACCGGGACAGTATCCTACGAGCAGTACTTC
D: -; size: -; J: TRBJ1-4; V: TRBV30; CDR3: CAWSRQVKEKLFF; DNA: TGTGCCTGGAGTCGACAGGTGAAGGAAAAACTGTTTTTT
D: -; size: -; J: TRBJ2-7; V: TRBV5-1; CDR3: CASSSFSSYEQYF; DNA: TGCGCCAGCAGTAGCTTTAGCTCCTACGAGCAGTACTTC
D: TRBD2; size: once; J: TRBJ2-3; V: TRBV5-4; CDR3: CASSATGTSGYTQYF; DNA: TGTGCCAGCAGCGCGACCGGGACTAGCGGGTATACGCAGTATTTT
D: -; size: -; J: TRBJ1-6; V: TRBV6-5; CDR3: CASSYEHNSPLHF; DNA: TGTGCCAGCAGTTACGAGCATAATTCACCCCTCCACTTT
D: TRBD1; size: -; J: TRBJ2-1; V: TRBV9; CDR3: CASSADRGRENEQFF; DNA: TGTGCCAGCAGCGCCGACAGGGGGCGCGAAAATGAGCAGTTCTTC
D: -; size: -; J: TRBJ2-7; V: TRBV7-9; CDR3: CASSYRYSYEQYF; DNA: TGTGCCAGCAGCTACAGATATAGTTACGAGCAGTACTTC
D: -; size: -; J: TRBJ2-5; V: TRBV20-1; CDR3: CSARQGETQYF; DNA: TGCAGTGCTAGACAGGGGGAGACCCAGTACTTC
D: -; size: once; J: TRBJ1-4; V: TRBV2; CDR3: CASSHFNEKLFF; DNA: TGTGCCAGCTCCCATTTTAATGAAAAACTGTTTTTT
D: TRBD1; size: -; J: TRBJ2-1; V: TRBV11-3; CDR3: CASSSQGVEQFF; DNA: TGTGCCAGCAGCTCCCAGGGGGTTGAGCAGTTCTTC
D: -; size: -; J: TRBJ1-5; V: TRBV27; CDR3: CASTKGGDYSNQPQHF; DNA: TGTGCCAGCACCAAAGGGGGGGACTATAGCAATCAGCCCCAGCATTTT
D: TRBD1; size: -; J: TRBJ1-6; V: TRBV11-2; CDR3: CASSIRQGRGSYNSPLHF; DNA: TGTGCCAGCAGCATCAGACAGGGGCGAGGGTCCTATAATTCACCCCTCCACTTT
D: TRBD2; size: -; J: TRBJ2-7; V: TRBV2; CDR3: CASGTGLADYEQYF; DNA: TGTGCCAGCGGCACTGGACTAGCGGACTACGAGCAGTACTTC
D: -; size: -; J: TRBJ1-5; V: TRBV28; CDR3: CASSLADGAYSNQPQHF; DNA: TGTGCCAGCAGTTTAGCCGATGGGGCTTATAGCAATCAGCCCCAGCATTTT
D: TRBD2; size: -; J: TRBJ2-3; V: TRBV7-9; CDR3: CASHISGGADTQYF; DNA: TGTGCCAGTCACATTAGCGGGGGCGCAGATACGCAGTATTTT
D: -; size: -; J: TRBJ2-3; V: TRBV20-1; CDR3: CSASSPTADTQYF; DNA: TGCAGTGCTAGTAGTCCGACAGCAGATACGCAGTATTTT
D: TRBD2; size: once; J: TRBJ2-2; V: TRBV4-1; CDR3: CASSQSREWNTGELFF; DNA: TGCGCCAGCAGCCAATCGCGGGAGTGGAACACCGGGGAGCTGTTTTTT
D: TRBD2; size: -; J: TRBJ2-5; V: TRBV7-2; CDR3: CASIKAAGGPQTQYF; DNA: TGTGCCAGCATTAAGGCAGCGGGGGGGCCTCAGACCCAGTACTTC
D: TRBD2; size: -; J: TRBJ2-2; V: TRBV2; CDR3: CASSSGGAAGELFF; DNA: TGTGCCAGCAGCAGCGGGGGGGCCGCGGGGGAGCTGTTTTTT
D: -; size: -; J: TRBJ2-2; V: TRBV7-7; CDR3: CASSLGSSANTGELFF; DNA: TGTGCTAGCAGCTTAGGAAGCAGCGCGAACACCGGGGAGCTGTTTTTT
D: -; size: -; J: TRBJ1-3; V: TRBV9; CDR3: CASSALPGGTGNTIYF; DNA: TGTGCCAGCAGCGCCCTCCCGGGGGGGACGGGAAACACCATATATTTT
D: TRBD1; size: -; J: TRBJ1-1; V: TRBV28; CDR3: CASSQATGVLSTEAFF; DNA: TGTGCCAGCAGTCAAGCGACAGGGGTGTTGTCCACTGAAGCTTTCTTT
D: TRBD1; size: -; J: TRBJ2-5; V: TRBV10-3; CDR3: CAISTGQAQQETQYF; DNA: TGTGCCATCAGTACTGGACAGGCACAACAAGAGACCCAGTACTTC
D: -; size: -; J: TRBJ2-7; V: TRBV6-5; CDR3: CASRGTGFAYEQYF; DNA: TGTGCCAGCCGCGGAACAGGGTTCGCCTACGAGCAGTACTTC